This T cell receptor beta chain was obtained from a study of blood T cell repertoires in COVID-19. Profiling relied on immunoSEQ multiplex PCR, and the TCRdb table lists in-frame clones only, not all of them. The sample holds around 300,000 clones, roughly 88% seen once. The clonotype originates from a woman aged 25 to 39 with COVID-19, enrolled during active disease. The specimen sequenced was peripheral blood.

The CDR3 loop is CATMGDSPEAFF. Here the CDR3 DNA reads TGTGCCACCATGGGGGACAGTCCTGAAGCTTTCTTT. The chain recombines TRBV10-3 with TRBJ1-1; the match to TRBD1 covers 7 bases. This CDR3 has 12 residues. The V segment lost 10 bases and the J segment 6 bases; nucleotides outside the gene matches: 8. Germline V gene lookup returns CDR1 ENHRY and CDR2 SYGVKD.